Sequencing of this TCR beta chain was carried out in a study of CD8 T cells in ankylosing spondylitis. TCRdb redid the calling of the 5' RACE reads with MiXCR, one entry per CDR3 protein. The table lists roughly 250,000 distinct CDR3 sequences, over 8.5% of them singletons. This CDR3 has 15 residues. The V end was cut by 5 bases, the J end by 5 bases, with 21 bases between. The germline CDR1 and CDR2 sequences are DFQATT and SNEGSKA (reference sequence). The sample was blood, either unsorted or a sorted T cell fraction (not recorded which). This chain links TRBV20-1 with TRBJ2-5; no firm D call. The TCR comes from a male donor with ankylosing spondylitis or in good health (not recorded which). The CDR3 sequence is CSARNYTDKEETQYF. CDR3 coding DNA: TGCAGTGCTCGAAACTACACAGACAAGGAGGAGACCCAGTACTTC.